The source of this T cell receptor (beta chain) is a study of neurological immune-mediated disorders. Each TCR transcript was tagged with a 10-nucleotide random UMI during 5'RACE. TCRdb independently ran MiXCR on the 5' RACE reads; one entry per CDR3 protein. The sample lists 110,000 or so distinct CDR3 sequences; about 3.2% were seen once. This clonotype was counted at least ten times. Antigen unknown. CDR1 is SQVTM, CDR2 ANQGSEA, per germline. The V end was cut by 1 base, the J end by 10 bases, with 19 bases between. CDR3 length: 14 amino acids. Study-wide points: The expanded clones of different subjects shared no CDR3 amino acid sequences (suggesting private repertoires in all groups). Healthy controls had more TCR clonal expansion than multiple sclerosis, which showed the least, whereas HTLV-1-associated myelopathy showed the most. The study phylogenetically grouped the repertoires of 18 of 34 multiple sclerosis patients into one related-CDR3 cluster, a possible signature.

The sequence came from a woman younger than 45 with multiple sclerosis. The sequencing sample was made of PBMCs. The V and J genes are TRBV29-1 and TRBJ1-2, with D unresolved. The CDR3 is CSVEGPDRWGDYTF. CDR3 nucleotide sequence: TGCAGCGTTGAAGGCCCTGATCGATGGGGAGACTACACCTTC.